These 3 T cell receptor beta chains originate from one sample sequenced in a study of blood T cell repertoires in COVID-19. Repertoires were generated with immunoSEQ multiplex PCR, while TCRdb's copy carries only in-frame clones and drops some. The sample lists approximately 220,000 clones; roughly 89% were seen once. The sample was PBMCs or T cells enriched from blood (not recorded which). All receptors derive from a woman aged 25 to 39 with acute COVID-19.

The chain carries TRBV2 and TRBJ1-1, with D possibly matching TRBD1 (6 bases). The germline CDR1 and CDR2 sequences are SNHLY and FYNNEI. V gave up 7 bases and J gave up 3 bases, with 18 bases separating them. CDR3 size: 15 residues. CDR3 bases: TGTGCCAGCACCACTACATACAGGGTTGACACTGAAGCTTTCTTT. This gives the protein CASTTTYRVDTEAFF.

This rearrangement joins TRBV21-1 to TRBJ1-5. TRBV21-1 has pseudogene status. The length of the CDR3 is 12 residues. CDR3 in amino acids: CASTLGGQPQHF. CDR3 DNA: TGTGCCAGTACACTGGGGGGTCAGCCCCAGCATTTT.

The rearrangement uses TRBV7-3 and TRBJ1-5; 8 positions match TRBD1. Germline V lookup: CDR1 SGHTA, CDR2 FQGTGA. The J segment lost 5 bases and the V segment lost 3 bases, leaving 0 bases of the junction unmatched. The CDR3 consists of 13 residues. The CDR3 is CASSLTGDQPQHF. The CDR3 region has the DNA TGTGCCAGCAGCTTGACAGGGGATCAGCCCCAGCATTTT.